The 16 T cell receptor beta chains in this list originate from one sample, sequenced in a study of cytomegalovirus exposure and HLA in healthy donors. A multiplex PCR was run with 60 Vbeta primers and 13 Jbeta primers. Produced via immunoSEQ multiplex PCR; TCRdb's table is partial and in-frame only. The data hold roughly 92,000 clones, with approximately 80% observed a single time. Sequencing input: PBMCs. The origin of the receptors is a woman between 65 and 79 years old in good health and CMV-seropositive.

The J gene is TRBJ1-1, the V gene TRBV10-1, with D maybe TRBD1 (5 bases). CDR1 is WNHNN and CDR2 is SYGVQD in the germline V gene (reference sequence). V lost 6 bases and J lost 4, with 12 bases in between. The CDR3 is 13 amino acids. The CDR3 sequence is CASSETAGTEAFF. The DNA of the CDR3 is TGCGCCAGCAGCGAGACAGCGGGCACTGAAGCTTTCTTT.

The chain employs TRBV18 and TRBJ2-5; D may be TRBD1 (6 bases). TRBJ2-7 matches the DNA end more closely, so the J call is doubtful. The CDR3 is made up of 14 amino acids. Germline CDR1 reads KGHSH; CDR2 reads LQKENI. The CDR3 sequence: CASSPGFGTNEQYF. The CDR3 nucleotides are TGTGCCAGCTCGCCCGGGTTTGGGACAAACGAGCAGTACTTC.

The rearrangement uses TRBV20-1 and TRBJ2-5; TRBD2 is a possible D gene (5 bases). There are 11 residues in the CDR3. Germline CDR1 and CDR2: DFQATT and SNEGSKA (reference sequence). Trimming pared 5 bases from V and 5 bases from J, leaving 9 bases between. Here the CDR3 reads CSALSGETQYF. For the CDR3, the DNA is TGCAGTGCTCTCTCGGGGGAGACCCAGTACTTC.

The genes are TRBV11-2 and TRBJ2-7, with TRBD1 identical over 10 bases. V shed 0 bases and J 5 bases; nucleotides not matched to a gene: 7. Germline assignment: CDR1 SGHAT and CDR2 FQNNGV. CDR3 length: 16 amino acids. CDR3 in DNA: TGTGCCAGCAGCTTAGATCTGGGACAGGGGTCCAACGAGCAGTACTTC. This translates into CASSLDLGQGSNEQYF. The complete variable domain, with remaining parts taken from reference TRBV11-2 and TRBJ2-7, reads EAGVAQSPRYKIIEKRQSVAFWCNPISGHATLYWYQQILGQGPKLLIQFQNNGVVDDSQLPKDRFSAERLKGVDSTLKIQPAKLEDSAVYLCASSLDLGQGSNEQYFGPGTRLTVT.

CDR3 sequence: CASSVGFPTNYGYTF. CDR3 DNA sequence: TGTGCCAGTAGTGTCGGGTTCCCAACTAACTATGGCTACACCTTC. V and J are TRBV19 and TRBJ1-2; D unclear. Trimming pared 5 bases from V and 0 bases from J, leaving 13 bases between. The germline gives CDR1 LNHDA, CDR2 SQIVND (reference sequence). The CDR3 length is 15 residues.

With respect to this clone: The junction departs from germline at one end; a sequencing error may be responsible. V is TRBV2 and J is TRBJ1-5, with 9 nucleotides matching TRBD1. Germline V CDR1 and CDR2: SNHLY, FYNNEI. The CDR3 is 15 residues long. As DNA, the CDR3 is TGTGCCAGCAGAGACGGACAGGGGCTCAATCGGCCCCAGCATTTT. It yields the protein CASRDGQGLNRPQHF.

This rearrangement joins TRBV7-2 to TRBJ2-5; 11 bases map to TRBD2. V dropped 1 base and J dropped 7; count of bases not matched to a gene: 11. The germline CDR1 and CDR2 sequences are SGHTA and FQGNSA. There are 17 residues in the CDR3. CDR3: CASSLEGLAERTGTQYF. In nucleotides, the CDR3 is TGTGCCAGCAGCTTAGAGGGACTAGCGGAGCGGACTGGGACCCAGTACTTC.

This clone was counted a few times. This chain joins TRBV27 and TRBJ1-1; D perhaps matches TRBD1 (6 bases). The CDR3 totals 15 residues. V gave up 5 bases and J gave up 4 bases, with 17 bases separating them. Germline assignment: CDR1 MNHEY and CDR2 SMNVEV (reference sequence). The CDR3 is CASSAEPGQSTEAFF. CDR3 bases: TGTGCCAGCAGTGCGGAACCGGGACAAAGCACTGAAGCTTTCTTT.

The chain combines TRBV7-2 with TRBJ1-1; D is unclear. Germline CDR1 reads SGHTA; CDR2 reads FQGNSA. The CDR3 is 12 residues long. V lost 6 bases and J 7 bases, leaving 12 bases between the germline ends. CDR3 region: CASSYFNGEAFF. The CDR3 DNA follows: TGTGCCAGCAGTTATTTCAACGGTGAAGCTTTCTTT.

The V and J genes are TRBV5-1 and TRBJ2-7; TRBD2 is a possible D gene (5 bases). Germline CDR1 SGHRS, CDR2 YFSETQ. CDR3 length equals 14 residues. Trimming cost V 2 bases and J 0 bases, with 9 bases left between them. CDR3 DNA: TGCGCCAGCAGCTTTGTCGGGGACTCCTACGAGCAGTACTTC. Translating gives CASSFVGDSYEQYF.

In DNA, the CDR3 is TGTGCCAGCTCACCCCGGCGAGGGATGGATCAAGAGACCCAGTACTTC. Amino acids: CASSPRRGMDQETQYF. This chain links TRBV18 with TRBJ2-5; D might be TRBD2 (5 bases). Trimming took off 3 bases at V and 2 bases at J, with 16 bases between the two ends. The CDR3 covers 16 residues. The germline V gene encodes CDR1 KGHSH and CDR2 LQKENI.

This clone came up once. The rearrangement uses TRBV11-3 and TRBJ2-2; D not resolved. CDR1 is SGHNT, CDR2 YENEEA, per germline. The CDR3 totals 14 residues. Trimming pared 4 bases from V and 3 bases from J, leaving 9 bases between. This chain's CDR3 is CASSSTPYTGELFF. The DNA for the CDR3 is TGTGCCAGCAGCTCTACCCCCTACACCGGGGAGCTGTTTTTT.

The genes are TRBV6-1 and TRBJ2-5, with D tentatively TRBD1 (6 bases). Trimming shortened V by 7 bases and J by 1 base, and 13 bases separated the two germline ends. The CDR3 extends over 14 amino acids. Germline V gene data show CDR1 as MNHNS and CDR2 as SASEGT. The CDR3 is CASTEDSFQETQYF. The CDR3 coding sequence is TGTGCCAGCACCGAGGACAGCTTCCAAGAGACCCAGTACTTC.

The V and J genes are TRBV5-6 and TRBJ2-4, with D uncertain. In germline, CDR1 is SGHDT, CDR2 YYEEEE. The CDR3 covers 14 residues. With 2 bases removed from V and 0 bases from J, the gap between germline ends came to 6 bases. The CDR3 is CASSFRLAKNIQYF. The CDR3 DNA follows: TGTGCCAGCAGCTTTCGACTAGCCAAAAACATTCAGTACTTC.

The chain couples TRBV19 to TRBJ2-1, with TRBD2 identical over 8 bases. From germline, CDR1 is LNHDA and CDR2 SQIVND (reference sequence). The V gene end was trimmed by 7 bases and the J gene end by 4 bases; junction bases not matched to a gene: 9. The CDR3 spans 15 residues. In DNA form, the CDR3 reads TGTGCCAGTACCCTCGACGGGACTAGTTACAATGAGCAGTTCTTC. This gives the protein CASTLDGTSYNEQFF.

The J gene is TRBJ1-1, the V gene TRBV5-1; tentative D call: TRBD1 (6 bases). This CDR3 spans 14 amino acids. V was trimmed by 6 bases and J by 3 bases, leaving 15 bases between them. Germline V gene lookup returns CDR1 SGHRS and CDR2 YFSETQ. As DNA, the CDR3 is TGCGCCAGCAAGCTGGGGGCGCGGGACACTGAAGCTTTCTTT. This codes for CASKLGARDTEAFF.